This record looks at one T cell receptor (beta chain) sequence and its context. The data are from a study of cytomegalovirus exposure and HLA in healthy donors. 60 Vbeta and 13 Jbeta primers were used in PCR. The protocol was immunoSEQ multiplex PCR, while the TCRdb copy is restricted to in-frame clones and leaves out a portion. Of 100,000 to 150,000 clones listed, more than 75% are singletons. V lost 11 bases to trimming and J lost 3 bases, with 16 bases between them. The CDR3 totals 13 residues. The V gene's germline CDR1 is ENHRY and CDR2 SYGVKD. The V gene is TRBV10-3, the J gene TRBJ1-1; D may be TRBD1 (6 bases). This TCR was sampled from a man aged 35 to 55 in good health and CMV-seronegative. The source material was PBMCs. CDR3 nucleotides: TGTGCCTCAGGGGCTAGATTTGACACTGAAGCTTTCTTT. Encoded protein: CASGARFDTEAFF.